These 28 T cell receptor beta chains share one sample of origin, sequenced in a study of blood T cell repertoires in COVID-19. Assay: immunoSEQ multiplex PCR; the TCRdb copy retains only in-frame clones and omits some. The sample contains approximately 80,000 clones, roughly four fifths of which appear only once. The specimen sequenced was peripheral blood. The receptors originated from a man in his fifties or sixties with acute or convalescent COVID-19.

The J gene is TRBJ1-3, the V gene TRBV9; D is possibly TRBD1 (6 bases). Deletions cut 0 bases from V and 0 bases from J, with 7 bases between. The CDR3 extends over 15 amino acids. CDR1 SGDLS and CDR2 YYNGEE come from the germline V gene. The CDR3 sequence: CASSVGTVSGNTIYF. CDR3 sequence (DNA): TGTGCCAGCAGCGTAGGGACAGTCTCTGGAAACACCATATATTTT.

The rearrangement links TRBV18 to TRBJ2-2, with 10 bases identical to TRBD2. This CDR3 region has 17 residues. The germline V gene has CDR1 KGHSH and CDR2 LQKENI. Trimming removed 5 bases from V and 0 bases from J; junction bases left unmatched: 6. CDR3 sequence reads: CASSILLAGPNTGELFF. The CDR3 nucleotides are TGTGCCAGCTCAATCCTACTAGCGGGGCCGAACACCGGGGAGCTGTTTTTT.

The CDR3 loop is CASSLVSAGNTIYF. Here the CDR3 DNA reads TGTGCCAGCAGCTTAGTCAGTGCTGGAAACACCATATATTTT. This chain uses TRBV7-6 with TRBJ1-3; the D is unclear. CDR1 and CDR2 (germline): SGHVS, FNYEAQ. Deletions cut 1 base from V and 2 bases from J, with 6 bases between. This CDR3 spans 14 amino acids. The variable domain in full, with the rest retrieved from reference TRBV7-6 and TRBJ1-3, is GAGVSQSPRYKVTKRGQDVALRCDPISGHVSLYWYRQALGQGPEFLTYFNYEAQQDKSGLPNDRFSAERPEGSISTLTIQRTEQRDSAMYRCASSLVSAGNTIYFGEGSWLTVV.

In regard to this clone: Germline and junction disagree at one end, which may indicate a read error. The chain links TRBV19 to TRBJ1-6, with a tentative D call TRBD1 (5 bases). The CDR3 contains 14 residues. Looked up from germline, CDR1 is LNHDA and CDR2 is SQIVND (reference sequence). The DNA for the CDR3 is TGTGCCAGTACACCGGGTGTGGGACTCTGGCCCTTTCTCTTT. Translating gives CASTPGVGLWPFLF.

This chain uses TRBV30 with TRBJ2-6; 8 bases map to TRBD1. Germline V gene sequence: CDR1 GTSNPN, CDR2 SVGIG (reference sequence). There are 18 residues in the CDR3. Germline trimming cut 2 bases from V and 0 bases from J; bases unmatched to any gene: 9. The CDR3 region is CAWSYRDRHLSGANVLTF. Written as DNA, the CDR3 is TGTGCCTGGAGTTACCGGGACAGGCACCTCTCTGGGGCCAACGTCCTGACTTTC.

V gene TRBV27 combines with J gene TRBJ2-7; 11 nucleotides align to TRBD1. The CDR3 is made up of 14 amino acids. Germline values: CDR1 MNHEY, CDR2 SMNVEV (reference sequence). The V segment lost 7 bases and the J segment 6 bases; nucleotides outside the gene matches: 8. The CDR3 DNA sequence: TGTGCCAGCAAAACAGGACAGGGGGCTGGCGAGCAGTACTTC. Translation gives CASKTGQGAGEQYF.

The CDR3 protein is CARSLGGGTDTQYF. For the CDR3, the DNA is TGTGCCAGAAGCTTGGGGGGGGGCACAGATACGCAGTATTTT. The rearrangement uses TRBV5-3 and TRBJ2-3, with D perhaps TRBD2 (6 bases). TRBV5-3 is filed as an ORF, its function uncertain. The CDR3 extends over 14 amino acids. With 0 bases removed from V and 1 base from J, the gap between germline ends came to 6 bases.

This clone came up once. V is TRBV5-4 and J is TRBJ2-3; the D gene is possibly TRBD2 (6 bases). The CDR3 sequence is 15 residues long. V lost 2 bases to trimming and J lost 5 bases, with 15 bases between them. Per germline, CDR1 SGHNT and CDR2 YYREEE (reference sequence). The CDR3 DNA follows: TGTGCCAGCAGCTTACCGGGAGCTGCGCGAGATACGCAGTATTTT. The encoded protein is CASSLPGAARDTQYF.

The chain uses TRBV19 and TRBJ1-4; weak D call: TRBD1 (6 bases). Trimming stripped 10 bases from V and 7 bases from J, with 16 bases between. Germline loops: CDR1 LNHDA, CDR2 SQIVND (reference sequence). This CDR3 spans 13 amino acids. In nucleotides, the CDR3 is TGTGCCACGAAAGGGGGATTAGGTGAAAAACTGTTTTTT. Translated: CATKGGLGEKLFF.

The chain joins TRBV7-2 to TRBJ2-6, with 8 bases that match TRBD1. There are 18 residues in the CDR3. With 5 bases clipped from V and 0 bases from J, the junction kept 9 bases outside the gene matches. From germline, CDR1 is SGHTA and CDR2 FQGNSA. For the CDR3, the DNA is TGTGCCAGCAGCGCCCCGGGACAGGCGAACTCTGGGGCCAACGTCCTGACTTTC. Protein sequence: CASSAPGQANSGANVLTF.

The V and J genes are TRBV5-5 and TRBJ2-1; D perhaps matches TRBD2 (6 bases). Germline CDR1 is SGHKS and CDR2 is YYEKEE (reference sequence). The CDR3 is made up of 12 amino acids. V was shortened by 4 bases and J by 9 bases, with 11 bases between the two germline ends. The CDR3 DNA sequence: TGTGCCAGCAGCCCCCAGGAGGGTGAGCAGTTCTTC. Encoded protein: CASSPQEGEQFF.

The rearrangement links TRBV5-8 to TRBJ2-5; TRBD2 is a possible D gene (6 bases). Germline CDR1 is SGHTS and CDR2 is YDEGEE. Between the trimmed V and J ends, which lost 6 bases and 4 bases, there was a span of 22 bases. The CDR3 sequence is 16 residues long. The DNA of the CDR3 is TGTGCCAGCACCGACACCGGGACTCTAAAGGGAGAGACCCAGTACTTC. This sequence encodes CASTDTGTLKGETQYF. The complete variable domain, with remaining parts taken from reference TRBV5-8 and TRBJ2-5, reads EAGVTQSPTHLIKTRGQQATLRCSPISGHTSVYWYQQALGLGLQFLLWYDEGEERNRGNFPPRFSGRQFPNYSSELNVNALELEDSALYLCASTDTGTLKGETQYFGPGTRLLVL.

The chain has TRBV6-5 and TRBJ1-2; possible D gene TRBD1, 5 bases. The CDR3 extends over 14 amino acids. Germline values: CDR1 MNHEY, CDR2 SVGAGI. V was trimmed by 7 bases and J by 7 bases, leaving 19 bases between them. CDR3 coding DNA: TGTGCCAGCAAAAGGGTCGGGAGGGACCCTGGCTACACCTTC. Protein: CASKRVGRDPGYTF.

V gene TRBV14 combines with J gene TRBJ1-1; TRBD1 is a possible D gene (5 bases). This CDR3 is 14 amino acids long. V lost 4 bases to trimming and J lost 4 bases, with 13 bases between them. Germline-derived CDR1 and CDR2 are SGHDN and FVKESK. The CDR3 DNA follows: TGTGCCAGCAGCCTGACAGTTTGGTCCACTGAAGCTTTCTTT. This sequence encodes CASSLTVWSTEAFF. Variable domain in full (rest from reference TRBV14 and TRBJ1-1): EAGVTQFPSHSVIEKGQTVTLRCDPISGHDNLYWYRRVMGKEIKFLLHFVKESKQDESGMPNNRFLAERTGGTYSTLKVQPAELEDSGVYFCASSLTVWSTEAFFGQGTRLTVV.

The genes are TRBV10-3 and TRBJ1-5, with D maybe TRBD1 (5 bases). Trimming pared 2 bases from V and 6 bases from J, leaving 11 bases between. The CDR3 length is 14 residues. Germline values: CDR1 ENHRY, CDR2 SYGVKD. The CDR3: CAISESGGSQPQHF. Here the CDR3 DNA reads TGTGCCATCAGTGAGAGCGGGGGAAGTCAGCCCCAGCATTTT.

This clone has just a few counts. The V and J genes are TRBV7-2 and TRBJ1-1; the D is unclear. V shed 5 bases and J shed 1 base, with 11 bases lying between them. CDR1 is SGHTA, CDR2 FQGNSA, per germline. This CDR3 is 14 amino acids long. In DNA form, the CDR3 reads TGTGCCAGCAGCCCTCAACTTGGGAACACTGAAGCTTTCTTT. As protein: CASSPQLGNTEAFF.

This rearrangement joins TRBV7-2 to TRBJ1-2; D unresolved. V lost 1 base and J lost 5, with 5 bases in between. There are 12 residues in the CDR3. The germline V gene encodes CDR1 SGHTA and CDR2 FQGNSA. The CDR3 coding sequence is TGTGCCAGCAGCTTAGTAGAGTATGGCTACACCTTC. Its translation: CASSLVEYGYTF.

The chain carries TRBV5-6 and TRBJ1-5; D perhaps matches TRBD1 (5 bases). CDR1 and CDR2 from the germline V gene are SGHDT and YYEEEE. CDR3 length equals 17 residues. The V end lost 2 bases, the J end lost 0 bases, and 15 bases lay between the germline ends. The chain's CDR3 is CASSFGHSRSSNQPQHF. In DNA, the CDR3 is TGTGCCAGCAGCTTCGGACATTCTCGTTCTAGCAATCAGCCCCAGCATTTT.

The rearrangement uses TRBV7-3 and TRBJ2-2; TRBD2 is a possible D gene (5 bases). Germline assignment: CDR1 SGHTA and CDR2 FQGTGA. The V end lost 5 bases, the J end lost 5 bases, and 12 bases lay between the germline ends. CDR3 length equals 14 residues. The CDR3 loop reads CASSTFTGTGELFF. DNA of the CDR3: TGTGCCAGCAGCACCTTCACGGGGACCGGGGAGCTGTTTTTT.

The sample holds one count of this clone. This chain uses TRBV5-8 with TRBJ1-4; D is unclear. The length of the CDR3 is 13 residues. V was cut by 5 bases and J by 3 bases, with 8 bases left in between. Germline CDR1 and CDR2: SGHTS and YDEGEE. The CDR3 spells CASSQYANEKLFF. In nucleotides, the CDR3 is TGTGCCAGCAGTCAGTATGCTAATGAAAAACTGTTTTTT.

This chain links TRBV5-6 with TRBJ1-2; D might be TRBD1 (6 bases). Germline loops: CDR1 SGHDT, CDR2 YYEEEE. The length of the CDR3 is 14 residues. V lost 0 bases and J 6 bases, leaving 12 bases between the germline ends. The CDR3 region has the DNA TGTGCCAGCAGCTTGGTTTCAGGGGTGGATGGCTACACCTTC. It is translated as CASSLVSGVDGYTF.

The CDR3 nucleotides are TGTGCCAGCAGCTTAGAGACAGGCGGGAATTCACCCCTCCACTTT. The encoded protein is CASSLETGGNSPLHF. This chain connects TRBV7-9 to TRBJ1-6, with a weak D call TRBD1 (6 bases). V was shortened by 1 base and J by 7 bases, with 11 bases between the two germline ends. This CDR3 comprises 15 residues. Germline-derived CDR1 and CDR2 are SEHNR and FQNEAQ (reference sequence).

J is TRBJ2-7 and V is TRBV4-3, with TRBD1 matching 7 bases. The CDR3 extends over 15 amino acids. V shed 0 bases, J shed 2 bases, and the junction held 4 bases outside the gene matches. The V gene's germline CDR1 is LGHNA and CDR2 YSLEER. Here the CDR3 reads CASSQDYQGAYEQYF. DNA for the CDR3: TGCGCCAGCAGCCAAGACTACCAGGGGGCCTACGAGCAGTACTTC.

The chain carries TRBV14 and TRBJ2-7; a weak D match, TRBD1 (6 bases). This CDR3 is 15 amino acids long. Trimming left V 0 bases short and J 3 bases short, with 12 bases between. Germline CDR1 is SGHDN and CDR2 is FVKESK. CDR3 residues: CASSQEHRVYYEQYF. DNA of the CDR3: TGTGCCAGCAGCCAAGAGCACAGGGTCTACTACGAGCAGTACTTC.

This chain links TRBV6-5 with TRBJ1-5; TRBD1 is a possible D gene (5 bases). Germline CDR1 is MNHEY and CDR2 is SVGAGI. Trimming removed 10 bases from V and 4 bases from J, with 17 bases in between. The CDR3 sequence is 14 residues long. The CDR3 bases are TGTGCCACCAGAGGGGAGGCAAGGAATCAGCCCCAGCATTTT. As protein: CATRGEARNQPQHF.

This chain uses TRBV28 with TRBJ1-2; a possible D gene is TRBD1 (6 bases). Per germline, CDR1 MDHEN and CDR2 SYDVKM. This CDR3 has 13 amino acids. With 5 bases removed from V and 3 bases from J, the gap between germline ends came to 10 bases. The CDR3 sequence: CASSIGQHYGYTF. CDR3 DNA sequence: TGTGCCAGCAGTATAGGACAGCACTATGGCTACACCTTC.

This chain uses TRBV7-9 with TRBJ2-2; D is unresolved. The germline V gene encodes CDR1 SEHNR and CDR2 FQNEAQ (reference sequence). The V end was cut by 2 bases, the J end by 0 bases, with 4 bases between. This CDR3 has 14 residues. This CDR3 reads CASSLYTNTGELFF. The CDR3, as DNA: TGTGCCAGCAGCTTATACACGAACACCGGGGAGCTGTTTTTT.

This clone was picked up a small number of times. The chain is built from TRBV5-1 and TRBJ1-3, with D possibly matching TRBD1 (5 bases). With 1 base removed from V and 0 bases from J, the gap between germline ends came to 11 bases. The germline gives CDR1 SGHRS, CDR2 YFSETQ. The CDR3 is 16 residues long. The CDR3: CASSLWGLNSGNTIYF. The CDR3 DNA is TGCGCCAGCAGCTTGTGGGGACTGAACTCTGGAAACACCATATATTTT. The complete variable domain, with remaining parts taken from reference TRBV5-1 and TRBJ1-3, reads KAGVTQTPRYLIKTRGQQVTLSCSPISGHRSVSWYQQTPGQGLQFLFEYFSETQRNKGNFPGRFSGRQFSNSRSEMNVSTLELGDSALYLCASSLWGLNSGNTIYFGEGSWLTVV.